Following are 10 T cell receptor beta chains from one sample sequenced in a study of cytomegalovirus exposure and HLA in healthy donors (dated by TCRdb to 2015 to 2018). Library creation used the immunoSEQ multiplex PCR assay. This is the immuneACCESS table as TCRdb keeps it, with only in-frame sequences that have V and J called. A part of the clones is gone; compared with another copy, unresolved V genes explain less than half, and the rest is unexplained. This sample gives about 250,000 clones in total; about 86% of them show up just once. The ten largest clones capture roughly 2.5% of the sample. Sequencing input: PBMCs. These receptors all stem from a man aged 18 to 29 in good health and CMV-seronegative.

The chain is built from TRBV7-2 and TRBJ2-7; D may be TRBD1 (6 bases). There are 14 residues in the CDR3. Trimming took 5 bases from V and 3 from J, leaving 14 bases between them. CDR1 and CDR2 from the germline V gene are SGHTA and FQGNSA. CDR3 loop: CASSRDTISYEQYF. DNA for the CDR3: TGTGCCAGCAGCCGGGACACCATAAGCTACGAGCAGTACTTC.

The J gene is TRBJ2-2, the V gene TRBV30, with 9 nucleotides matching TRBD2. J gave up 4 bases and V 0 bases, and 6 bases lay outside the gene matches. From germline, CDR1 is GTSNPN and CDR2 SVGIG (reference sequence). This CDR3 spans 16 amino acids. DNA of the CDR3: TGTGCCTGGAGTGTTAGCGGGAGTATTAGCACCGGGGAGCTGTTTTTT. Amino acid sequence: CAWSVSGSISTGELFF.

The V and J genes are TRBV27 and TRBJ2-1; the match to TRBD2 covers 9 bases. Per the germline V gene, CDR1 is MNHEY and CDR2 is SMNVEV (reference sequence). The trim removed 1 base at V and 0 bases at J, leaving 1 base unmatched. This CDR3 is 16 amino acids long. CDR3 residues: CASSLYSGSSYNEQFF. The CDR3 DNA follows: TGTGCCAGCAGTTTATATAGCGGGAGCTCCTACAATGAGCAGTTCTTC.

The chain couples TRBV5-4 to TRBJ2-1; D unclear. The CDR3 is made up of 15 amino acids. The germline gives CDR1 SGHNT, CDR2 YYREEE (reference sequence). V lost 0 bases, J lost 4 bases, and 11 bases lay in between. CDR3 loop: CASSLAVAAYNEQFF. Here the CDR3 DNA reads TGTGCCAGCAGCTTGGCCGTGGCAGCGTACAATGAGCAGTTCTTC.

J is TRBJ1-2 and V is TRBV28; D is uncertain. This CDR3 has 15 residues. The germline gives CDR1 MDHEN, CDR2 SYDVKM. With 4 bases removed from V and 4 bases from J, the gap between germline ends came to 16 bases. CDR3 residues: CASSWSGRLLYGYTF. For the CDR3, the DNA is TGTGCCAGCAGTTGGAGCGGACGGCTTCTCTATGGCTACACCTTC.

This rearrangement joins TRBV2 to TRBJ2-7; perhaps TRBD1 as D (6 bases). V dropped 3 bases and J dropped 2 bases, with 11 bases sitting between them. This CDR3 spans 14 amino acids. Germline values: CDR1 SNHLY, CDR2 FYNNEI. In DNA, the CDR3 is TGTGCCAGCAGTGACCAGGGGACAACCTACGAGCAGTACTTC. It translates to CASSDQGTTYEQYF.

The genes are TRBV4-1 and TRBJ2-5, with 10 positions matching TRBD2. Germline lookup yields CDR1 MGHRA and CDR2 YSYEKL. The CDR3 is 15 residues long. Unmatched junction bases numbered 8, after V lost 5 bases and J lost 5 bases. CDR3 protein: CASSISGGAVETQYF. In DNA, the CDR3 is TGCGCCAGCAGCATCAGCGGGGGGGCCGTCGAGACCCAGTACTTC.

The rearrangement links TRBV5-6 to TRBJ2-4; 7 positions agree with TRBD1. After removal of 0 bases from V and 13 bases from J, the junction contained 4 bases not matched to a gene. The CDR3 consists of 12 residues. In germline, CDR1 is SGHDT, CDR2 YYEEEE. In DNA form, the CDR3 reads TGTGCCAGCAGCTTGGTAGGGGGCGTCCAGTACTTC. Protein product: CASSLVGGVQYF.

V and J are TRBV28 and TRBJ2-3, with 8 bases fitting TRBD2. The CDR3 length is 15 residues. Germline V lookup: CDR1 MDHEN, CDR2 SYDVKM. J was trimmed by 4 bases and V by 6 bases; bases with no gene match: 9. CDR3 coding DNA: TGTGCCAGCAGAGAGGGACTAGTCAGGGCAGATACGCAGTATTTT. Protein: CASREGLVRADTQYF.

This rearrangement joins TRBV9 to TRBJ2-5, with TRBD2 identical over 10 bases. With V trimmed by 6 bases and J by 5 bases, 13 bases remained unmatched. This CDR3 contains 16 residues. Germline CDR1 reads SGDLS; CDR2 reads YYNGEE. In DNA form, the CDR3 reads TGTGCCAGCACCTCTTTAAGCGGGGGGGCCGGGGAGACCCAGTACTTC. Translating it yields CASTSLSGGAGETQYF.